This TCR beta chain comes out of a study of shared clonotypes between healthy human individuals. The CDR3 is 15 residues long. J lost 5 bases, V lost 0 bases, and 4 bases had no gene match. Germline assignment: CDR1 SGHRS and CDR2 YFSETQ. Some clones are missing from TCRdb's copy, which holds only in-frame ones; the method was immunoSEQ multiplex PCR. The sample contains about 600,000 clones, 97% of which appear only once. Study observations and caveats: Of the naive CD4 clonotypes, about 5% were shared across several donors.

On this clone: Its antigen is as yet unknown.

This TCR came from a woman aged 30 to 39 in good health. V usage is TRBV5-1 and J usage is TRBJ2-7, with 11 bases fitting TRBD1. The sample was naive CD4+ T cells sorted from blood. Subset: CD45RA+ positively selected. CDR3 in amino acids: CASSLAGTGGNEQYF. The CDR3 bases are TGCGCCAGCAGCTTGGCAGGGACAGGGGGGAACGAGCAGTACTTC.